The entry below describes one T cell receptor beta chain. Its antigen is still unknown. No base-level quality is on record; no much larger clone is a single base apart. Preparation of the library involved the immunoSEQ multiplex PCR assay. Not all clones reach the TCRdb copy of this immuneACCESS table, which keeps in-frame sequences only. Checked studies attribute under half of the gap to unresolved V genes and leave the rest unexplained. The sample includes 40,000 to 60,000 clones, with approximately 95% observed a single time. Of the sample, over 4.5% is held by the ten largest clones. As encoded in the germline V gene, CDR1 is LGHNA while CDR2 is YSLEER. The CDR3, cysteine through phenylalanine, is 14 amino acids long. The CDR3 DNA has 42 bases and is translated from base 1. V drops 2 bases and J drops 7 bases, leaving 12 bases in between. The data were taken from a study of T cell changes during pregnancy in multiple sclerosis (dated by TCRdb to the late 2010s). Study-wide context: The study looked at changes in the T cell repertoire across pregnancy in women with multiple sclerosis.

This receptor was identified in a female donor with multiple sclerosis, enrolled in a pregnancy study. The V and J segments used are TRBV4-3 and TRBJ1-3; the D segment could be TRBD1, given 6 matching bases. The sequences come from CD8+ T cells from peripheral blood mononuclear cells, collected in the first trimester of pregnancy. The DNA sequence reads TGCGCCAGCAGCCAATCGGCAGGGGAGAACACCATATATTTT. This encodes CASSQSAGENTIYF.